This T cell receptor beta chain was identified in a study of cytomegalovirus exposure and HLA in healthy donors. At the level of the study: A prior analysis found roughly 100 million unique TCR beta sequences from around 190 million T cells.

The germline CDR1 and CDR2 sequences are WSHSY and SAAADI. Trimming at V came to 6 bases and at J to 1 base, leaving 12 bases not matched to a gene. The CDR3 runs 16 residues. PCR was performed using 60 Vbeta and 13 Jbeta primers. Original data processing: Around 10 million of the 60 million to 80 million unique TCR beta chains counted in a later analysis were shared. Some clones are missing from TCRdb's copy, which holds only in-frame ones; the method was immunoSEQ multiplex PCR. The V and J calls and clone size are taken from that table; D and trimming were inferred from the DNA. The sample contains about 130,000 clones, about 80% of which appear only once.

Sequencing was carried out using PBMCs. This chain connects TRBV10-2 to TRBJ2-7, with 7 bases fitting TRBD2. The TCR was taken from a man aged 25-40 years in good health and CMV-seronegative. CDR3 DNA sequence: TGCGCCAGCAGCGAAGGGTTGCGGGGGAGTTCCTACGAGCAGTACTTC. Translating it yields CASSEGLRGSSYEQYF.